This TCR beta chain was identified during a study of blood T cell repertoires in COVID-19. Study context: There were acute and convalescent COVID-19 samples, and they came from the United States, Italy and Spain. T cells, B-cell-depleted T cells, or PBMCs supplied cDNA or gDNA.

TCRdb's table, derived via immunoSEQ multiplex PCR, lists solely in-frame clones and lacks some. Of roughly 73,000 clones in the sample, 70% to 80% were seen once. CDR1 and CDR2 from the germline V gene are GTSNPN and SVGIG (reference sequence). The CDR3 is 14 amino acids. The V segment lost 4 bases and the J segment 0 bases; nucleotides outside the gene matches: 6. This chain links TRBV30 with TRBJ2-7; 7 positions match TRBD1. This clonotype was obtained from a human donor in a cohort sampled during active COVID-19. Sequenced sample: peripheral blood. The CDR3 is CAWTGGLSSYEQYF. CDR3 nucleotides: TGTGCCTGGACAGGGGGTCTGAGCTCCTACGAGCAGTACTTC.